The sample holds a few counts of the clone carrying this T cell receptor beta chain. TCRB transcripts that were expressed got sequenced, as all of the isolated RNA had been reverse transcribed. The repertoire was sequenced with immunoSEQ multiplex PCR; TCRdb's copy has only in-frame clones and lacks some. The sample yields fewer than 900,000 clones, roughly 15% seen once. These data belong to a study of beta chain features in type 1 diabetes. The V segment lost 1 base and the J segment 0 bases; nucleotides outside the gene matches: 15. The CDR3 totals 20 residues. Germline V lookup: CDR1 MDHEN, CDR2 SYDVKM.

This sequence was found in a woman under 30 in good health. The rearrangement joins TRBV28 to TRBJ2-4; TRBD1 aligns across 7 bases. Specimen: naive CD4+ T cells from blood. The CDR3 here is CASSLFPRDREEIAKNIQYF. DNA of the CDR3: TGTGCCAGCAGTTTATTCCCTCGGGACAGAGAAGAAATAGCCAAAAACATTCAGTACTTC. Drawing the rest from reference TRBV28 and TRBJ2-4, the complete variable domain is DVKVTQSSRYLVKRTGEKVFLECVQDMDHENMFWYRQDPGLGLRLIYFSYDVKMKEKGDIPEGYSVSREKKERFSLILESASTNQTSMYLCASSLFPRDREEIAKNIQYFGAGTRLSVL.